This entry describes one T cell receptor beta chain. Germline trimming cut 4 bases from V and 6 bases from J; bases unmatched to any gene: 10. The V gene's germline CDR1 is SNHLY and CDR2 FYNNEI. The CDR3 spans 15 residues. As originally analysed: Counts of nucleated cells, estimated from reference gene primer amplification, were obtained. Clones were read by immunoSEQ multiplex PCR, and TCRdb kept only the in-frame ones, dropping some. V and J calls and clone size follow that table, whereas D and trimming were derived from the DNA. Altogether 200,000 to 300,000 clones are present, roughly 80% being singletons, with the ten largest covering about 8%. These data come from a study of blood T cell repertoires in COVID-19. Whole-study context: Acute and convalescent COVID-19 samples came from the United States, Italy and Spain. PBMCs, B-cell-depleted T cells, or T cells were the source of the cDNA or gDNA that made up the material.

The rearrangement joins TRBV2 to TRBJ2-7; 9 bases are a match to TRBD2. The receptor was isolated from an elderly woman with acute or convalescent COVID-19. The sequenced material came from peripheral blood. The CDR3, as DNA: TGTGCCAGCAGTGGCGCCCTAGCGGGACAAAGCGAGCAGTACTTC. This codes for CASSGALAGQSEQYF.